The clone carrying this T cell receptor beta chain was observed a few times. This specimen comes from a study of shared clonotypes between healthy human individuals. Study at large: Donors, aged 18 to 49, were two women and a few men.

Germline trimming cut 4 bases from V and 6 bases from J; bases unmatched to any gene: 6. The CDR3 covers 13 residues. Germline CDR1 and CDR2: SGHNT and YYREEE (reference sequence). Deep was the level at which the assay was run. The unsorted PBMC replicate PCRs were performed with approximately 330 ng DNA, around 32,000 T cell genomes. Ten immunoSEQ deep assay plates were used to sequence unsorted PBMC DNA. The method was immunoSEQ multiplex PCR; TCRdb's version includes in-frame clones alone and lacks a portion of them. The data hold around 440,000 clones, with 60% to 80% observed a single time. The sequenced sample was PBMCs. The V call is TRBV5-4, the J call TRBJ1-1, with 7 bases matching TRBD1. The source of this sequence is a woman in her forties in good health. Some clones in this sample may be carry-over from other donors' samples. The CDR3 DNA reads TGTGCCAGCAGCACTGACAGGGAAGCTGAAGCTTTCTTT. It specifies CASSTDREAEAFF.